The clone carrying this T cell receptor beta chain was recorded once. The V gene lost 4 bases and the J gene lost 4 bases, with 11 bases spanning the gap. The CDR3 runs to 14 residues. Germline assignment: CDR1 SNHLY and CDR2 FYNNEI. The data stem from a study of blood T cell repertoires in COVID-19. Study information: The United States, Italy and Spain supplied acute and convalescent COVID-19 samples.

Method: immunoSEQ multiplex PCR; TCRdb's copy keeps in-frame clones and lacks some. The sample shows 250,000 to 350,000 clones, approximately 90% of them seen only once. The chain uses TRBV2 and TRBJ1-5; unclear D gene. The sequence derives from a woman between 50 and 59 years old who had recovered from COVID-19. The specimen was peripheral blood. The CDR3 DNA reads TGTGCCAGCAGTGTGACGGCGACTAATCAGCCCCAGCATTTT. Its protein is CASSVTATNQPQHF.